Detailed here is one T cell receptor beta chain. The antigen remains undetermined. A read error may produce the germline difference seen at one junction end. Incorporated into the TCR beta cDNA libraries were unique molecular identifiers, which served to reduce PCR and sequencing biases. cDNA molecules numbering about 490,000 came from approximately 1 to 10 million T cells. One entry per CDR3 protein results from TCRdb running MiXCR on the PCR reads. The table lists roughly 600,000 distinct CDR3 sequences, 44% of them singletons. The data originate from a study of post-analysis software for immune sequencing data. Study conclusions and caveats: Four or five TRBV segments, TRBV5-6, TRBV5-1 and TRBV20-1 among them, were found more frequent in patients than controls. Those samples that were prepared in the same batch co-clustered strongly by F measure. Compared against controls, patients with multiple sclerosis displayed significantly lower normalized Chao1 diversity.

CDR1 is MGHRA and CDR2 is YSYEKL in the germline V gene. This CDR3 contains 16 residues. J is TRBJ1-5 and V is TRBV4-1; D is possibly TRBD1 (5 bases). The source is a girl aged 10 to 17 with multiple sclerosis. The specimen was blood. The CDR3 region is CAGSQDRGDSNQPQHF. CDR3 coding DNA: TGCGCCGGCAGCCAAGACCGAGGGGATAGCAATCAGCCCCAGCATTTT.